A single sample gave rise to the 5 T cell receptor beta chains below, sequenced in a study of identifying expanded T cells in peripheral blood. Clones were read by immunoSEQ multiplex PCR, and TCRdb kept only the in-frame ones, dropping some. The sample has approximately 100,000 clones; more than 85% are singletons. The sequencing sample was made of blood. The receptors stem from a person aged 18 to 70 in good health.

The genes are TRBV11-2 and TRBJ1-3; D may be TRBD1 (5 bases). V shed 4 bases and J shed 2 bases, with 15 bases lying between them. The CDR3 covers 16 residues. The germline CDR1 and CDR2 sequences are SGHAT and FQNNGV. In DNA form, the CDR3 reads TGTGCCAGCAGCTCCCTCCAGGGTCCGACTGGAAACACCATATATTTT. Amino acid sequence: CASSSLQGPTGNTIYF.

V usage is TRBV18 and J usage is TRBJ2-7, with D maybe TRBD1 (7 bases). The CDR3 extends over 14 amino acids. Germline-derived CDR1 and CDR2 are KGHSH and LQKENI. Deletions cut 4 bases from V and 9 bases from J, with 19 bases between. As DNA, the CDR3 is TGTGCCAGCTCACACTCGGAGGGGGCGCAGGGGCAGTACTTC. Protein product: CASSHSEGAQGQYF.

The CDR3 DNA sequence: TGTGCCAGCAGCTTTGCTTTGGGATCCACTGAAGCTTTCTTT. Its translation is CASSFALGSTEAFF. The genes are TRBV5-4 and TRBJ1-1; D not certain. The CDR3 covers 14 residues. Between the trimmed V and J ends, which lost 2 bases and 4 bases, there was a span of 12 bases. The germline V gene has CDR1 SGHNT and CDR2 YYREEE (reference sequence).

Notes on this clone: Because the CDR3 is missing its conserved closing phenylalanine or tryptophan, this is likely a read error. Because the CDR3's place on the DNA is in doubt, the DNA is left out and the CDR3 is given as listed by TCRdb. V is TRBV5-1 and J is TRBJ2-7; the table's TRBD1 call for D was not verified on the DNA. The CDR3 adds up to 13 amino acids, both ends counted. The germline V gene encodes CDR1 SGHRS and CDR2 YFSETQ. The CDR3 here is CASSLDDSGQGEL.

V gene TRBV14 combines with J gene TRBJ2-5; possible D gene TRBD1, 5 bases. Germline loops: CDR1 SGHDN, CDR2 FVKESK. CDR3 length: 14 amino acids. V dropped 5 bases and J dropped 7 bases, with 17 bases sitting between them. CDR3 nucleotide sequence: TGTGCCAGCAGCTTCTCAGGGTCCCCAGCGACCCAGTACTTC. This encodes CASSFSGSPATQYF.